A selection of T cell receptor beta chains follows, all from one sample in a study of tissue T cells after allogeneic stem cell transplantation. The table came from immunoSEQ multiplex PCR; TCRdb's copy has only in-frame clones and leaves some out. This sample yields just under 10,000 clones, of which less than 65% are seen a single time; about 10% belongs to the top ten. The specimen comprised tissue from the jejunum, sampled at autopsy. These receptors originate from a woman aged 18-55 years with breast cancer. Both conserved end residues are part of each CDR3. A D gene is named only where the DNA matches it firmly.

D	length	V	J	CDR3	DNA
.	12	TRBV19	TRBJ1-5	CASNGASGPQHF	TGTGCCAGTAACGGGGCGTCGGGGCCCCAGCATTTT
.	12	TRBV29-1	TRBJ2-1	CSVEDRVNEQFF	TGCAGCGTTGAAGACAGGGTAAATGAGCAGTTCTTC
.	13	TRBV23-1	TRBJ1-4	CARNYDGGVTLFF	TGCGCCAGAAATTACGACGGGGGGGTAACCCTGTTTTTT
TRBD2	15	TRBV5-8	TRBJ2-3	CASSSGLAGTDTQYF	TGTGCCAGCAGCTCGGGACTAGCGGGGACAGATACGCAGTATTTT
.	15	TRBV9	TRBJ2-1	CASSTRDKSYNEQFF	TGTGCCAGCAGCACCCGGGACAAGTCCTACAATGAGCAGTTCTTC
.	14	TRBV6-2/TRBV6-3	TRBJ1-5	CASSYKNSNQPQHF	TGTGCCAGCAGTTACAAAAATAGCAATCAGCCCCAGCATTTT
TRBD1	19	TRBV2	TRBJ1-6	CASSDTGQGGDVIDAPLHF	TGTGCCAGCAGTGATACCGGACAGGGTGGGGATGTAATCGATGCGCCCCTCCACTTT
.	14	TRBV13	TRBJ2-7	CASSLRAGTGEQYF	TGTGCCAGCAGCTTACGTGCGGGGACGGGGGAGCAGTACTTC
.	13	TRBV29-1	TRBJ2-1	CSVGPSTSNEQFF	TGCAGCGTTGGCCCCTCGACTAGCAATGAGCAGTTCTTC
.	15	TRBV28	TRBJ2-1	CASILFTAVGNEQFF	TGTGCCAGCATTCTATTTACGGCCGTCGGGAATGAGCAGTTCTTC